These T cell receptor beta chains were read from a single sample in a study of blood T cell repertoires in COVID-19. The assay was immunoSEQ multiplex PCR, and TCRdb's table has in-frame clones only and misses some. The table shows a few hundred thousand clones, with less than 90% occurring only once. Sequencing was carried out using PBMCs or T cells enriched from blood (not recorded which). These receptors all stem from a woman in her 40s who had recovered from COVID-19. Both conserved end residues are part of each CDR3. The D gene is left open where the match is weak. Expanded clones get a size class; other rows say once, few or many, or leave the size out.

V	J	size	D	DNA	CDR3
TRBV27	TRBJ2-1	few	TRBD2	TGTGCCACCTCCTCGGTAGCGGGTCGAATCGAGCAGTTCTTC	CATSSVAGRIEQFF
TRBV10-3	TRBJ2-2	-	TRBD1	TGTGCCACGGACAGGGGCGGAGTAGCCGGGGAGCTGTTTTTT	CATDRGGVAGELFF
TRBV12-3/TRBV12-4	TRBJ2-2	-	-	TGTGCCAGCAGTTTTCTAGCCGGGGAGCTGTTTTTT	CASSFLAGELFF
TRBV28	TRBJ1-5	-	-	TGTGCCAGCAGTCTAGGGAGTCAGCCCCAGCATTTT	CASSLGSQPQHF
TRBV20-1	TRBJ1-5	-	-	TGCAGTGCTAGTCCAGTGGACAGTAGCAATCAGCCCCAGCATTTT	CSASPVDSSNQPQHF
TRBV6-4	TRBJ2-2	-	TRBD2	TGTGCCAGCAGTGAACGGGGGAGGGCCGGGGAGCTGTTTTTT	CASSERGRAGELFF
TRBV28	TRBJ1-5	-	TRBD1	TGTGCCAGCAGTACAGATGGGACAGGGATTTATCAGCCCCAGCATTTT	CASSTDGTGIYQPQHF
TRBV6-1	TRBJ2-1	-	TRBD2	TGTGCCAGCAGTGATGGGGGACTAGCGACCTACAATGAGCAGTTCTTC	CASSDGGLATYNEQFF
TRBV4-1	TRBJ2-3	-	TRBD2	TGCGCCAGCAGCCAACAAGGTATAGCGGGAGTTAGAGATACGCAGTATTTT	CASSQQGIAGVRDTQYF
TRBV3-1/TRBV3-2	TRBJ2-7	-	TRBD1	TGTGCCAGCAGCCCCGGACAGGGCCACTACGAGCAGTACTTC	CASSPGQGHYEQYF
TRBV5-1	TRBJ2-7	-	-	TGCGCCAGCAGCTTGGATGGGAGGTTATGGGGGGAGCAGTACTTC	CASSLDGRLWGEQYF
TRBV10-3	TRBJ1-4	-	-	TGTGCCATCAAAGCGGGGGGGAACCTGAATGAAAAACTGTTTTTT	CAIKAGGNLNEKLFF
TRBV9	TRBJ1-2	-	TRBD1	TGTGCCAGCAGCCCCGGGACAGGGGAAGTTCCGGACTATGGCTACACCTTC	CASSPGTGEVPDYGYTF
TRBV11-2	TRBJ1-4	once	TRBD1	TGTGCCAGCAGCTTAGGGACAGGGAGTTATGAAAAACTGTTTTTT	CASSLGTGSYEKLFF
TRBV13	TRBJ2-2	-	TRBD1	TGTGCCAGCAGCTTGACAGGGATCGGTACGAACACCGGGGAGCTGTTTTTT	CASSLTGIGTNTGELFF
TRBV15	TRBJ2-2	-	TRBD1	TGTGCCACCAGCGGAACGACAGGGGGGACCGGGGAGCTGTTTTTT	CATSGTTGGTGELFF
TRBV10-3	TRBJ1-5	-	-	TGTGCCATCAGTGAGACCGACAGAACCACCCAGCCCCAGCATTTT	CAISETDRTTQPQHF
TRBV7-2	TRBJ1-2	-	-	TGTGCCAGCAGCTTACGAGGGAACTATGGCTACACCTTC	CASSLRGNYGYTF
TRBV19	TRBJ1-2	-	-	TGTGCCAGTAGTCCTACTCGGGACGGACTAAGTGGCTACACCTTC	CASSPTRDGLSGYTF
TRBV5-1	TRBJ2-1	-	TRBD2	TGCGCCAGCAGCTCGGGACTAGCGGGGGGTGAGCAGTTCTTC	CASSSGLAGGEQFF
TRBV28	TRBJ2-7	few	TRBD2	TGTGCCAGCAGTTTCCGCGGGAGCAGCGAGCAGTACTTC	CASSFRGSSEQYF
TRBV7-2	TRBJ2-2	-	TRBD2	TGTGCCAGCAGCTTAGCGGCGGGAGTCGGACCCGGGGAGCTGTTTTTT	CASSLAAGVGPGELFF